This T cell receptor (beta chain) comes out of a study of post-analysis software for immune sequencing data. Study in general: Recorded subtypes: relapsing-remitting, secondary progressive, progressive-relapsing; some patients unannotated.

Presence of unique molecular identifiers characterized the TCR beta cDNA libraries. Starting from approximately 1 to 10 million T cells, the study yielded about 540,000 cDNA molecules. TCRdb re-derived calls from the PCR reads in MiXCR, one entry per CDR3 protein. The sample has roughly 800,000 distinct CDR3 sequences, 46% seen once; the top ten hold around 4.7%. V trimming: 8 bases; J trimming: 0 bases; junction bases outside the gene matches: 8. In germline, CDR1 is SNHLY, CDR2 FYNNEI. This CDR3 is built from 15 residues. About this clonotype itself: Its matching antigen is unknown.

Study results and caveats: F measure clustering grouped samples strongly by preparation batch. People with multiple sclerosis had a significantly lower normalized Chao1 diversity than controls did. The study found TRBV5-6, TRBV5-1 and TRBV20-1 among four to six TRBV segments more frequent in patients than controls.

The source is a girl under 18 with multiple sclerosis. This chain joins TRBV2 and TRBJ2-7; 9 bases are shared with TRBD2. Sample: blood. CDR3 in amino acids: CASCLAGPSSYEQYF. In nucleotides, the CDR3 is TGTGCCAGCTGTCTAGCGGGACCCTCCTCCTACGAGCAGTACTTC.